This TCR beta chain originates from a study of shared clonotypes between healthy human individuals. Background on the study: Ranging from 18 to 49 in age, donors were two women and a few men.

V lost 5 bases to trimming and J lost 5 bases, with 15 bases between them. Germline-derived CDR1 and CDR2 are SGHAT and FQNNGV. CDR3 length: 15 amino acids. Clones were read by immunoSEQ multiplex PCR, and TCRdb kept only the in-frame ones, dropping some. The data contain 2.3 million or so clones, approximately 95% of them singletons. The chain employs TRBV11-2 and TRBJ2-2; D is tentatively TRBD1 or TRBD2 (5 bases each). This TCR derives from a man between 18 and 35 years old in good health. Some clones in this sample may be carry-over from other donors' samples. Sequenced sample: naive CD4+ T cells from PBMCs. Subset here: CD45RA+ positively selected. The CDR3 DNA reads as TGTGCCAGCAGCCACGTGAAGGGGAGAACCGGGGAGCTGTTTTTT. Its translation: CASSHVKGRTGELFF.